This is a list of T cell receptor beta chains from one sample in a study of blood T cells in healthy people across ages. TCRdb called the 5' RACE reads again in MiXCR, with one record for every CDR3 protein. The profile shows 750,000 to 950,000 distinct CDR3 sequences, 25% to 30% of them singletons. These same records also appear under a second study, on T cells of mothers and their children.

Sequencing was done on a sample of blood. The receptor source for this set is a woman between 40 and 50 years old in good health. Each CDR3 is given with its conserved first and last residue. The D gene is left open where the match is weak. Clone size is given for some rows only: seen once, a few or many times, or a class if the clone is expanded.

clone size | J gene | V gene | D gene | CDR3 protein | CDR3 DNA
NA | TRBJ2-7 | TRBV5-1 | TRBD2 | CASSLGQLGSSGGGYNEQYF | TGCGCCAGCAGCTTGGGCCAGCTTGGGTCTAGCGGGGGGGGATACAATGAGCAGTACTTC
many | TRBJ2-1 | TRBV9 | NA | CASSRVSNNEQFF | TGTGCCAGCTCCAGGGTGAGCAACAATGAGCAGTTCTTC
many | TRBJ2-1 | TRBV6-6 | TRBD2 | CASRGTSGSQNEQFF | TGTGCCAGCAGGGGGACTAGCGGGTCCCAAAATGAGCAGTTCTTC
NA | TRBJ2-1 | TRBV20-1 | NA | CSAREPVLEQFF | TGCAGTGCTAGAGAGCCAGTTCTTGAGCAGTTCTTC
NA | TRBJ2-3 | TRBV3-1 | TRBD2 | CASSQKTSGGADTQYF | TGTGCCAGCAGCCAGAAGACTAGCGGGGGTGCAGATACGCAGTATTTT
NA | TRBJ2-7 | TRBV28 | NA | CASSFDSFGKQYF | TGTGCCAGCAGTTTCGACTCTTTCGGCAAGCAGTACTTC
NA | TRBJ2-5 | TRBV28 | NA | CASSLWGQRSFTDAQYF | TGTGCCAGCAGTTTATGGGGCCAGCGGTCGTTCACAGATGCGCAGTACTTC
NA | TRBJ2-7 | TRBV7-9 | NA | CASRSEVGRGSYEQYF | TGTGCCAGCAGATCTGAAGTAGGACGGGGGTCCTACGAGCAGTACTTC
NA | TRBJ2-7 | TRBV5-1 | TRBD2 | CASSLDVAGGEQYF | TGCGCCAGCAGCTTGGACGTAGCGGGAGGCGAGCAGTACTTC
few | TRBJ2-6 | TRBV5-5 | NA | CTSSSTRQTSGANVLTF | TGTACCAGCAGCTCTACTCGACAGACCTCTGGGGCCAACGTCCTGACTTTC
many | TRBJ2-5 | TRBV9 | NA | CASSSKYQETQYF | TGTGCCAGCAGCTCTAAATACCAAGAGACCCAGTACTTC
NA | TRBJ2-3 | TRBV5-1 | NA | CASSSFPGATDTQYF | TGCGCCAGCAGCTCATTTCCGGGAGCCACAGATACGCAGTATTTT
many | TRBJ2-7 | TRBV12-3/TRBV12-4 | NA | CASSLRQDSYEQYF | TGTGCCAGCAGTTTACGGCAGGACTCCTACGAGCAGTACTTC
NA | TRBJ1-6 | TRBV7-3 | NA | CASSLDHNNSPLHF | TGTGCCAGCAGCCTGGACCACAATAATTCACCCCTCCACTTT
few | TRBJ2-3 | TRBV6-2/TRBV6-3 | NA | CASSYSSYTDTQYF | TGTGCCAGCAGTTACTCTAGTTATACAGATACGCAGTATTTT
many | TRBJ2-1 | TRBV7-9 | NA | CASSGTGGEGEQFF | TGTGCCAGCAGCGGTACCGGGGGTGAGGGTGAGCAGTTCTTC
NA | TRBJ1-2 | TRBV20-1 | TRBD1 | CSAWTGAGGYTF | TGCAGTGCCTGGACAGGGGCCGGAGGCTACACCTTC
NA | TRBJ2-1 | TRBV3-1 | TRBD2 | CAGSQKVLAGGLSSYNEQFF | TGTGCCGGCAGCCAAAAAGTATTAGCGGGGGGCCTAAGCTCCTACAATGAGCAGTTCTTC
NA | TRBJ1-6 | TRBV5-1 | TRBD1 | CASSSGQGPNSPLHF | TGCGCCAGCAGCTCCGGACAGGGGCCGAATTCACCCCTCCACTTT
few | TRBJ2-5 | TRBV6-5 | TRBD1 | CASRNPTGGETQYF | TGTGCCAGCAGAAACCCGACAGGGGGAGAGACCCAGTACTTC
many | TRBJ2-7 | TRBV29-1 | NA | CSVEDRGLSYEQYF | TGCAGCGTTGAAGATCGGGGTCTCTCCTACGAGCAGTACTTC
NA | TRBJ1-1 | TRBV20-1 | NA | CGARRQLNTEAFF | TGCGGTGCAAGACGACAGCTTAACACTGAAGCTTTCTTT
NA | TRBJ1-1 | TRBV15 | NA | CATSRDRSAQREAFF | TGTGCCACCAGCAGAGACCGGTCCGCCCAGCGTGAAGCTTTCTTT
NA | TRBJ2-3 | TRBV20-1 | TRBD2 | CSAPGLAVDTQYF | TGCAGTGCACCCGGACTAGCCGTAGATACGCAGTATTTT
NA | TRBJ2-3 | TRBV7-2 | TRBD1 | CASSRRLDRGSDTQYF | TGTGCCAGCAGTCGCAGGTTGGACAGGGGCTCAGATACGCAGTATTTT
few | TRBJ2-7 | TRBV7-9 | NA | CASSPPDRAYEQYF | TGTGCCAGCAGCCCACCCGACAGAGCCTACGAGCAGTACTTC
few | TRBJ1-1 | TRBV15 | NA | CATSRVSVGTEAFF | TGTGCCACCAGCAGAGTTTCCGTGGGCACTGAAGCTTTCTTT
many | TRBJ1-1 | TRBV4-3 | NA | CASSQGFHTEAFF | TGCGCCAGCAGCCAAGGGTTTCACACTGAAGCTTTCTTT
few | TRBJ2-1 | TRBV28 | NA | CASSFEKYEDEQFF | TGTGCCAGCAGTTTCGAGAAGTACGAGGATGAGCAGTTCTTC
NA | TRBJ1-5 | TRBV20-1 | NA | CSATEDSLSNQPQHF | TGCAGTGCGACGGAGGACAGCCTAAGCAATCAGCCCCAGCATTTT
many | TRBJ2-7 | TRBV5-5 | TRBD2 | CASSFAGVEQYF | TGTGCCAGCAGCTTTGCGGGGGTCGAGCAGTACTTC
NA | TRBJ2-1 | TRBV20-1 | TRBD1 | CNARDELNEGAWNEQFF | TGCAATGCTAGAGATGAGCTGAACGAGGGGGCGTGGAATGAGCAGTTCTTC
once | TRBJ1-1 | TRBV2 | NA | CASRQALRTEAFF | TGTGCCAGCAGACAGGCTTTGAGGACTGAAGCTTTCTTT
NA | TRBJ2-1 | TRBV7-8 | TRBD2 | CASSLIRIRLAGPPFYNEQFF | TGTGCCAGCAGCTTGATTCGTATTCGGCTAGCGGGTCCCCCGTTCTACAATGAGCAGTTTTTC
NA | TRBJ1-5 | TRBV19 | NA | CASTKTGYSNQPQHF | TGTGCCAGTACTAAGACAGGTTATAGCAATCAGCCCCAGCATTTT
many | TRBJ1-2 | TRBV9 | TRBD1 | CASSVGGQLNYGYTF | TGTGCCAGCAGCGTAGGGGGACAGTTGAACTATGGCTACACCTTC
few | TRBJ1-2 | TRBV4-1 | NA | CASSQDRFQGRNYGYTF | TGCGCCAGCAGCCAAGATCGATTCCAGGGAAGAAACTATGGCTACACCTTC
many | TRBJ1-2 | TRBV7-2 | TRBD1 | CASRKATGSYGYTF | TGTGCCAGCAGAAAGGCGACAGGGAGCTATGGCTACACCTTC
few | TRBJ1-1 | TRBV29-1 | NA | CSARPTEAFF | TGCAGCGCCAGACCCACTGAAGCTTTCTTT
many | TRBJ2-1 | TRBV6-5 | NA | CATGPSSYNEQFF | TGTGCCACAGGACCCAGCTCCTACAATGAGCAGTTCTTC
few | TRBJ2-3 | TRBV7-9 | TRBD1 | CASSLTGGAGDTQYF | TGTGCCAGCAGCTTGACAGGGGGCGCGGGAGATACGCAGTATTTT
NA | TRBJ1-1 | TRBV20-1 | TRBD1 | CSAHSTGAEAFF | TGCAGTGCCCATTCAACAGGGGCTGAAGCTTTCTTT
many | TRBJ2-1 | TRBV7-6 | NA | CASSLWPGISDEQFF | TGTGCCAGCAGCTTATGGCCGGGAATTTCGGATGAGCAGTTCTTC
few | TRBJ2-3 | TRBV4-3 | NA | CASSQELGLADTQYF | TGCGCCAGCAGCCAAGAACTAGGTCTCGCAGATACGCAGTATTTT
few | TRBJ2-3 | TRBV12-3/TRBV12-4 | NA | CASSSPDPQRTDTQYF | TGTGCCAGCAGTTCTCCAGATCCACAGCGCACAGATACGCAGTATTTT
few | TRBJ2-1 | TRBV6-5 | TRBD2 | CASSSGGSGDNEQFF | TGTGCCAGCAGCTCCGGGGGTAGCGGGGACAATGAGCAGTTCTTC
many | TRBJ2-7 | TRBV7-6 | TRBD2 | CASSLGLGAGDYEQYF | TGTGCCAGCAGCTTAGGCCTGGGCGCGGGGGACTACGAGCAGTACTTC
NA | TRBJ1-1 | TRBV7-9 | NA | CASSLGLTGNTEAFF | TGTGCCAGCAGCTTAGGGTTAACAGGCAACACTGAAGCTTTCTTT